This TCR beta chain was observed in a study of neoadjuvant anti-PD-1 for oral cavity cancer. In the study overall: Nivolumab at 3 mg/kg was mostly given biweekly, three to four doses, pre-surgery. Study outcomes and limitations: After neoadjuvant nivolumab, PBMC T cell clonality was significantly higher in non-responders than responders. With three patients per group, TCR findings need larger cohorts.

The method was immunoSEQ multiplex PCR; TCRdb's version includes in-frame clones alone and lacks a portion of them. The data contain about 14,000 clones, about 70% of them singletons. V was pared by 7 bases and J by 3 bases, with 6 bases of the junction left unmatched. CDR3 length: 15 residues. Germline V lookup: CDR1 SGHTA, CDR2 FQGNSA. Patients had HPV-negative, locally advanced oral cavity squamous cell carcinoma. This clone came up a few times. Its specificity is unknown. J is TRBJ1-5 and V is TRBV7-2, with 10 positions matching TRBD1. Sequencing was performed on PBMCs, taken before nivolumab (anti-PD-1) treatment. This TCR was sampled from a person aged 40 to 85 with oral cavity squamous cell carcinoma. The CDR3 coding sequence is TGTGCCAGCACCCCGGGACAGGGGAACAATCAGCCCCAGCATTTT. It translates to CASTPGQGNNQPQHF.